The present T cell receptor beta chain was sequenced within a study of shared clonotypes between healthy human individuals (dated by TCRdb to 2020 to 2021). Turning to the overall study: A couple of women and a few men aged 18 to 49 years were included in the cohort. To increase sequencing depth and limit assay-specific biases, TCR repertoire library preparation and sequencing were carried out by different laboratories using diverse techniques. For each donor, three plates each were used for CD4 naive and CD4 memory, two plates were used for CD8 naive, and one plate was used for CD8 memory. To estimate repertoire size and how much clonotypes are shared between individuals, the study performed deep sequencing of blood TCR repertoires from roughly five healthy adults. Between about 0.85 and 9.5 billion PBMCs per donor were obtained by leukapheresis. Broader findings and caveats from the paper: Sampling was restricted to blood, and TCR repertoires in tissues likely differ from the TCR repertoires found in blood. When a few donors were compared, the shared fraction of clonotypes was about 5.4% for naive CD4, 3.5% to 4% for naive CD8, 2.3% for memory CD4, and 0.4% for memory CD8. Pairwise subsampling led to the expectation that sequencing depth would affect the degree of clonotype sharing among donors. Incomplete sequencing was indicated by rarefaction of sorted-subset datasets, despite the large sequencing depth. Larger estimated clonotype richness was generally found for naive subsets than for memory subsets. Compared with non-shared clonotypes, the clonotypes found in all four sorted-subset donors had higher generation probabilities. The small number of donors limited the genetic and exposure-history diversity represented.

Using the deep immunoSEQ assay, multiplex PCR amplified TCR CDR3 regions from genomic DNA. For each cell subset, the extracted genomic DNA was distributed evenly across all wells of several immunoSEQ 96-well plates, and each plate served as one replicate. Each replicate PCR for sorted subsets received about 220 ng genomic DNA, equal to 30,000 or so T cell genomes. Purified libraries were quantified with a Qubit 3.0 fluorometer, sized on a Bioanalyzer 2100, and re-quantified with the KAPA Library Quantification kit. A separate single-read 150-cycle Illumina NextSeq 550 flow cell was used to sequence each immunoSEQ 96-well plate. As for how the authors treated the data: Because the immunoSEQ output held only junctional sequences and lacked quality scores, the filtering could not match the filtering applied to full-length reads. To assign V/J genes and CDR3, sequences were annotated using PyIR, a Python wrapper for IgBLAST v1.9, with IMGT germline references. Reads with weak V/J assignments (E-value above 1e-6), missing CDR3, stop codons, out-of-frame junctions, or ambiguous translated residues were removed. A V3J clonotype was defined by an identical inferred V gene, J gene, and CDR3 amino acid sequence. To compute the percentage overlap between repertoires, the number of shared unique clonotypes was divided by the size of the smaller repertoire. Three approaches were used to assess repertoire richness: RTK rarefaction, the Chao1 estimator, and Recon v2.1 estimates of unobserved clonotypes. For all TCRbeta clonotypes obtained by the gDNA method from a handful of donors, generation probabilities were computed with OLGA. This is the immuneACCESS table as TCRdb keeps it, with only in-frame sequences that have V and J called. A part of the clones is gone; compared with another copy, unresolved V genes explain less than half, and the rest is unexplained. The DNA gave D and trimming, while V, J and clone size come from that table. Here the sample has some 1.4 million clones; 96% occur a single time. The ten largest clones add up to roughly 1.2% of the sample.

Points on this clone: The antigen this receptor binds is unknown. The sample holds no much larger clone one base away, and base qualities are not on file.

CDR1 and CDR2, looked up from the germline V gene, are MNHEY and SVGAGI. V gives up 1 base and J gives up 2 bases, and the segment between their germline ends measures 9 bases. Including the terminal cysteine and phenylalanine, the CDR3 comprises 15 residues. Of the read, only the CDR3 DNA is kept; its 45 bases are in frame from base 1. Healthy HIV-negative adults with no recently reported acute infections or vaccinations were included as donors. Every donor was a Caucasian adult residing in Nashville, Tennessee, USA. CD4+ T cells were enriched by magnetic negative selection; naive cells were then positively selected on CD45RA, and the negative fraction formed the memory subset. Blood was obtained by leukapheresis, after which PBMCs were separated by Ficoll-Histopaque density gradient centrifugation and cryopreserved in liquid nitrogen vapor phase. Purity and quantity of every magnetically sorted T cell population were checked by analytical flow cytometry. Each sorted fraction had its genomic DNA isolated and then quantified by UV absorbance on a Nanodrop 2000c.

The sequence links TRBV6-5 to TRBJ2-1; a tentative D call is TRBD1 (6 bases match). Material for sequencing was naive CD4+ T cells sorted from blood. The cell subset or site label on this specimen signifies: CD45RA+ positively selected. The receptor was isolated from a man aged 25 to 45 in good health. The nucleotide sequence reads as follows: TGTGCCAGCAGTTACTTCGGACAGCCCTACAATGAGCAGTTCTTC. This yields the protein CASSYFGQPYNEQFF.